This T cell receptor beta chain comes out of a study of spatial heterogeneity in lung cancer. As to time point: sample taken at primary tumor resection. Patients with untreated early-stage non-small cell lung cancer, numbering around 71, were the donors. A single record per CDR3 protein comes from TCRdb applying MiXCR to the 5' RACE reads. The sample lists fewer than 20,000 distinct CDR3 sequences; around 8% were seen once. This clonotype was counted at least ten times. The antigen remains unidentified. Study-wide findings and caveats: Tumor mutation counts were tracked by expanded intratumoral alpha and beta TCR counts.

Germline-derived CDR1 and CDR2 are DFQATT and SNEGSKA (reference sequence). The V segment lost 3 bases and the J segment 4 bases; nucleotides outside the gene matches: 13. The CDR3 extends over 17 amino acids. This sample comprised lung tumor tissue, obtained at surgery. This TCR came from a male donor with early-stage non-small cell lung cancer. The chain uses TRBV20-1 and TRBJ2-1; the match to TRBD2 covers 9 bases. Written as DNA, the CDR3 is TGCAGTGCTAGTTGGGCCCAGCGGGGGGTCCTTTACAATGAGCAGTTCTTC. Amino acid sequence: CSASWAQRGVLYNEQFF.